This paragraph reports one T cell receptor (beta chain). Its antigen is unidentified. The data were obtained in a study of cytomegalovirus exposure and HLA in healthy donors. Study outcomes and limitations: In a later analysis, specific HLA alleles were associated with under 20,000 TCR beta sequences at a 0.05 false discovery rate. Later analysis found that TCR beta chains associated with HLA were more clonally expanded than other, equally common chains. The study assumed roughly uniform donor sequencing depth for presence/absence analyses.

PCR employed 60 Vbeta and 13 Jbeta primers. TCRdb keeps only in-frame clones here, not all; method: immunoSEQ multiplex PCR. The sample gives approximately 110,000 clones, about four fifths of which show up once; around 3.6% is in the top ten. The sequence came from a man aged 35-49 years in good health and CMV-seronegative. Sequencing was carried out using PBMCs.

The chain's CDR3 is CASSVGFGTGIKKTDTQYF. As DNA, the CDR3 is TGTGCCAGCAGCGTGGGGTTTGGGACAGGGATTAAAAAAACAGATACGCAGTATTTT. The J gene is TRBJ2-3, the V gene TRBV9; 9 bases are shared with TRBD1. V lost 2 bases, J lost 3 bases, and 16 bases stayed unmatched. Germline loops: CDR1 SGDLS, CDR2 YYNGEE. This CDR3 spans 19 amino acids.